The sequence of this TCR beta chain was determined in a study of blood T cell repertoires in COVID-19. Study overall: Sites across the United States, Italy and Spain contributed samples from acute and convalescent COVID-19.

Data came from immunoSEQ multiplex PCR; TCRdb stores just in-frame clones and leaves some out. The data show fewer than 300,000 clones, about 86% seen once. The sequencing sample was made of peripheral blood. This receptor was taken from a man aged 80 or over with acute or convalescent COVID-19.

The CDR3 spells CASNQGQGSETQYF. CDR3 in DNA: TGTGCCAGCAATCAGGGACAGGGATCCGAGACCCAGTACTTC. This chain links TRBV2 with TRBJ2-5; 9 nucleotides match TRBD1. V was pared by 7 bases and J by 5 bases, with 8 bases of the junction left unmatched. The CDR3 is 14 amino acids. Per germline, CDR1 SNHLY and CDR2 FYNNEI.